Shown below are 16 T cell receptor beta chains from a single sample sequenced in a study of T-cell memory formation after mild COVID-19. TCRdb re-analysed the 5' RACE reads in MiXCR, keeping a single row per CDR3 protein. This table has more than 75,000 distinct CDR3 sequences, roughly 25% appearing once. The specimen sequenced was PBMCs or a T cell subset sorted from them (not recorded which). These receptors were collected from a man aged 18 to 30 who had mild COVID-19 (a few samples of this study predate the infection). Cell type and time point are not known.

Judged by abundance, this clonotype is large (0.1 to 1%). The rearrangement uses TRBV9 and TRBJ2-5; D possibly corresponds to TRBD2 (6 bases). CDR1 and CDR2 (germline): SGDLS, YYNGEE. This CDR3 has 14 amino acids. Trimming took 0 bases from V and 3 from J, leaving 9 bases between them. DNA of the CDR3: TGTGCCAGCAGCGTAGCGGGGGTTGAAGAGACCCAGTACTTC. This translates into CASSVAGVEETQYF.

This clonotype occurred a few times. The chain links TRBV4-2 to TRBJ2-2; no clear D. This CDR3 comprises 14 residues. Trimming removed 6 bases from V and 0 bases from J, with 8 bases in between. Germline CDR1 reads LGHNA; CDR2 reads YNFKEQ. The CDR3 region is CASRVPTNTGELFF. In DNA form, the CDR3 reads TGTGCCAGCAGGGTTCCCACGAACACCGGGGAGCTGTTTTTT.

This chain uses TRBV29-1 with TRBJ2-3, with D perhaps being TRBD1 or TRBD2 (6 bases each). Germline V gene sequence: CDR1 SQVTM, CDR2 ANQGSEA. V was shortened by 7 bases and J by 3 bases, with 11 bases between the two germline ends. CDR3 length equals 12 residues. Here the CDR3 reads CSGGGGTDTQYF. The CDR3 nucleotides are TGCAGCGGTGGAGGGGGAACAGATACGCAGTATTTT.

The gene calls are TRBV7-3 and TRBJ2-7, with D unclear. CDR1 and CDR2 from the germline V gene are SGHTA and FQGTGA. The CDR3 consists of 11 residues. Trimming left V 1 base short and J 12 bases short, with 10 bases between. CDR3 residues: CASSLSPGPYV. CDR3 DNA: TGTGCCAGCAGCTTAAGTCCCGGGCCGTACGTC.

The rearrangement uses TRBV9 and TRBJ2-3; D ambiguous. With 2 bases removed from V and 2 bases from J, the gap between germline ends came to 9 bases. CDR1 and CDR2 from the germline V gene are SGDLS and YYNGEE. This CDR3 has 14 amino acids. The CDR3 region has the DNA TGTGCCAGCAGCGTTTCAGCGAACACAGATACGCAGTATTTT. Its protein is CASSVSANTDTQYF.

V is TRBV27 and J is TRBJ1-6; perhaps TRBD1 as D (5 bases). CDR1 is MNHEY, CDR2 SMNVEV, per germline (reference sequence). Between the trimmed V and J ends, which lost 3 bases and 7 bases, there was a span of 16 bases. This CDR3 has 16 residues. The CDR3 reads CASSLFGGFINSPLHF. In nucleotides, the CDR3 is TGTGCCAGCAGTTTGTTCGGGGGGTTCATCAATTCACCCCTCCACTTT.

V gene TRBV5-4 combines with J gene TRBJ2-7, with a weak D call TRBD2 (5 bases). V shed 2 bases and J shed 6 bases, with 9 bases lying between them. The CDR3 consists of 12 residues. Germline loops: CDR1 SGHNT, CDR2 YYREEE (reference sequence). CDR3 sequence (DNA): TGTGCCAGCAGCTTCCGGGGAATCGAGCAGTACTTC. This sequence encodes CASSFRGIEQYF.

This clonotype was detected a few times. This chain links TRBV27 with TRBJ2-3; 11 bases align to TRBD1. Trimming at V came to 8 bases and at J to 6 bases, leaving 10 bases not matched to a gene. Germline V gene lookup returns CDR1 MNHEY and CDR2 SMNVEV (reference sequence). The CDR3 is 15 residues long. The CDR3 DNA reads TGTGCCAGCGGCGCCGGGACAGGGGGAGCGGATACGCAGTATTTT. Encoded protein: CASGAGTGGADTQYF.

This clonotype appeared a few times. V gene TRBV7-8 combines with J gene TRBJ2-1; possibly TRBD1 for D (5 bases). Germline V CDR1 and CDR2: SGHVS, FQNEAQ. Between the trimmed V and J ends, which lost 5 bases and 3 bases, there was a span of 14 bases. CDR3 length: 15 amino acids. In DNA, the CDR3 is TGTGCCAGCAGCGTCTTCACAGGAGACTACAATGAGCAGTTCTTC. This translates into CASSVFTGDYNEQFF.

A few counts support this clonotype. This chain links TRBV7-9 with TRBJ2-7; no firm D call. Germline V gene sequence: CDR1 SEHNR, CDR2 FQNEAQ (reference sequence). The germline V and J ends were trimmed by 1 base and 7 bases, with 14 bases remaining between them. The CDR3 consists of 14 residues. CDR3 sequence (DNA): TGTGCCAGCAGCTTAGATGCGGTGTCCGCGGAGCAGTACTTC. Protein sequence: CASSLDAVSAEQYF.

This clonotype was found a few times. The chain couples TRBV7-2 to TRBJ2-3; 9 bases align to TRBD2. CDR1 is SGHTA, CDR2 FQGNSA, per germline. This CDR3 has 15 residues. The junction had 14 bases not matched to a gene; V was cut back by 8 bases and J by 8 bases. The CDR3 is CASLGEGLAYGTQYF. The CDR3 DNA reads TGTGCCAGCTTAGGGGAGGGACTAGCTTACGGTACGCAGTATTTT.

This clonotype came up a few times. The chain combines TRBV27 with TRBJ2-2, with 13 bases fitting TRBD2. This CDR3 region has 15 residues. With V trimmed by 6 bases and J by 7 bases, 5 bases remained unmatched. The germline V gene encodes CDR1 MNHEY and CDR2 SMNVEV (reference sequence). The CDR3 spells CASRLAGGPVGELFF. The DNA of the CDR3 is TGTGCCAGCAGACTAGCGGGGGGGCCGGTCGGGGAGCTGTTTTTT.

The J gene is TRBJ1-5, the V gene TRBV4-1; D is possibly TRBD1 (5 bases). CDR1 and CDR2 from the germline V gene are MGHRA and YSYEKL. This CDR3 has 15 amino acids. V was pared by 1 base and J by 4 bases, with 11 bases between. CDR3 nucleotide sequence: TGCGCCAGCAGCCAAGGGTTGGCAGGGAATCAGCCCCAGCATTTT. Protein: CASSQGLAGNQPQHF.

This clonotype was seen a few times. The V gene is TRBV15, the J gene TRBJ2-5; D could derive from TRBD1 or TRBD2 (6 bases each). The CDR3 consists of 15 residues. Germline CDR1 and CDR2: LNHNV and YYDKDF (reference sequence). Trimming removed 8 bases from V and 1 base from J, with 17 bases in between. The CDR3 protein is CATSEGTGAQETQYF. CDR3 bases: TGTGCCACCTCAGAGGGCACGGGGGCCCAAGAGACCCAGTACTTC.

The chain uses TRBV12-3 or TRBV12-4 and TRBJ2-3; no clear D gene. The CDR3 is 12 amino acids. Trimming removed 5 bases at V and 6 bases at J, with 9 bases between. In DNA, the CDR3 is TGTGCCAGCAGTCCCTCAGTGGATACGCAGTATTTT. Encoded protein: CASSPSVDTQYF.

The CDR3 loop reads CSARVRRGVWNQPQHF. DNA of the CDR3: TGCAGTGCTAGAGTGCGCAGGGGTGTATGGAATCAGCCCCAGCATTTT. V is TRBV20-1 and J is TRBJ1-5; tentative D call: TRBD1 (6 bases). This CDR3 is built from 16 residues. The germline V gene has CDR1 DFQATT and CDR2 SNEGSKA (reference sequence). V lost 1 base and J lost 4, with 17 bases in between.